This is a list of T cell receptor beta chains from one sample in a study of blood T cells in healthy people across ages. TCRdb itself ran the 5' RACE reads through MiXCR, one entry per CDR3 protein. The data show some 1.7 million distinct CDR3 sequences, 28% seen once. The sample taken for sequencing was blood. The receptors stem from a woman aged 25 to 39 in good health. Each CDR3 is given with its conserved first and last residue. Fields, in order: V gene, CDR3 protein.

TRBV2 CASSEARQETYEQYF
TRBV7-8 CASSLPGPTELFF
TRBV10-3 CAISESGSGVRNEQFF
TRBV30 CAWSTGAYNEQFF
TRBV9 CASSRDDEQFF
TRBV7-8 CAGEGQGGNEQFF
TRBV2 CASSVDPGQPQHF
TRBV20-1 CSATNRDSNLNEQFF
TRBV7-2 CASSRIGGRDMRKWGYGYTF
TRBV20-1 CSARASGLGSGNTEAFF
TRBV5-1 CASSLATGDRGYTF
TRBV12-3/TRBV12-4 CASSFSLGGRTDTQYF
TRBV27 CASSLTPGSHEQYF
TRBV28 CASSPPLRAGEVNEQFF
TRBV20-1 CSARVDWNTEAFF
TRBV4-3 CASSQDIGAYGYTF
TRBV7-2 CASSLGAGHAQGIQYF
TRBV20-1 CSGGLTAEGETQYF
TRBV29-1 CSVVTGANYGYTF
TRBV9 CASSVVPWEGEQYF
TRBV28 CASSPPGRVGEKLFF
TRBV12-5 CASGLGDRDQETQYF
TRBV18 CASSPEAGGETQYF
TRBV7-2 CASSCGSQLYEQYF
TRBV20-1 CSARDLSGGENNQPQHF
TRBV20-1 CSASCRTRWPQHF
TRBV10-1 CASSAAGGLNNEQFF
TRBV20-1 CSVIGTGGFLAGSHYNEQFF
TRBV12-3/TRBV12-4 CASSTQGGRQPQHF
TRBV5-1 CASSRDIFGYTF
TRBV20-1 CSASLAGGQETQYF
TRBV10-3 CAIRGAGGETQYF
TRBV10-3 CAISEPGTSSSYEQYF
TRBV29-1 CSVYYCTEAFF
TRBV5-1 CASSSDRSYNKQFF
TRBV6-2/TRBV6-3 CASSSLWGNHEQYF
TRBV3-1 CAISQVYGEQFF
TRBV5-1 CASSLDWTTGRFF
TRBV20-1 CSSAPGHVQHGYTF
TRBV20-1 CSAEMVAGGGNEQYF
TRBV6-1 CASSDRGLDTDTRYF
TRBV18 CASSPRAGGLSEQYF
TRBV7-2 CASSLVGGPLTREQYF
TRBV7-6 CASSLSLVQGETQYF
TRBV4-3 CASSQDLGSNVYEQYF
TRBV4-1 CASSQIRGLVGIQYF
TRBV18 CASSPGGVLYNEQFF
TRBV7-9 CASSLTGGRNTEAFF
TRBV6-2/TRBV6-3 CASSGPPGGRGEQYF
TRBV7-2 CASSSQQGSTYEQYF
TRBV14 CASSPDPRKGYGYTF
TRBV20-1 CSATLARETQYF
TRBV24-1 CATSDPGTGAFIQYF
TRBV3-1 CASSEGYGDTQYF